Listed below are T cell receptor beta chains from one sample, sequenced in a study of T-cell memory formation after mild COVID-19. TCRdb re-analysed the 5' RACE reads in MiXCR, keeping a single row per CDR3 protein. The sample includes around 530,000 distinct CDR3 sequences, about a fifth of them seen just once. Input material: PBMCs or a T cell subset sorted from them (not recorded which). The receptor source for this set is an adult woman who had mild COVID-19 (a few samples of this study predate the infection). Cell type and time point are not known. CDR3s include the opening cysteine and the closing phenylalanine or tryptophan. Fields, in order: clone size, J gene, D gene, V gene, CDR3 protein, CDR3 DNA. D genes are given only for firm matches. Size tells how often a clone was seen (once, few, many) or the class of an expanded clone, and some rows leave it out.

-,TRBJ2-7,TRBD2,TRBV20-1,CSAPQIPSGNSYEQYF,TGCAGTGCTCCTCAAATTCCTAGCGGGAACTCCTACGAGCAGTACTTC
-,TRBJ2-7,-,TRBV7-6,CASSLVSGSGEQYF,TGTGCCAGCAGCTTAGTCTCGGGTTCGGGCGAGCAGTACTTC
-,TRBJ2-7,-,TRBV2,CASSEARDIYEQYF,TGTGCCAGCAGTGAAGCGCGGGACATCTACGAGCAGTACTTC
few,TRBJ2-5,TRBD2,TRBV12-3/TRBV12-4,CASSERRSPGLEGF,TGTGCCAGCAGTGAAAGGCGGTCACCGGGACTAGAAGGCTTC
-,TRBJ2-1,-,TRBV29-1,CSVVGTDRANEQFF,TGCAGCGTCGTGGGGACCGACCGGGCCAATGAGCAGTTCTTC
few,TRBJ2-3,TRBD1,TRBV7-6,CASSWFPPDRDVADTQYF,TGTGCCAGCAGCTGGTTCCCCCCGGACAGGGATGTTGCAGATACGCAGTATTTT
-,TRBJ1-5,TRBD1,TRBV2,CASSPGGIDQPQHF,TGTGCCAGCAGTCCAGGGGGCATCGATCAGCCCCAGCATTTT
-,TRBJ2-5,TRBD1,TRBV20-1,CSAPGQAVETQYF,TGCAGTGCTCCGGGACAGGCGGTAGAGACCCAGTACTTC
few,TRBJ2-2,-,TRBV6-5,CASSYRGRQGGELFF,TGTGCCAGCAGTTATCGGGGCAGGCAGGGCGGGGAGCTGTTTTTT
-,TRBJ2-7,-,TRBV20-1,CSARAGVDYSLTLEQYF,TGCAGTGCTAGAGCTGGGGTGGACTATTCTTTGACACTCGAGCAGTACTTC
-,TRBJ1-1,-,TRBV4-1,CASSQGGNGGAAFF,TGCGCCAGCAGCCAAGGTGGCAACGGGGGCGCAGCTTTCTTT